These 21 T cell receptor beta chains were sequenced from one sample in a study of brain metastases from non-small cell lung cancer. Profiled with immunoSEQ multiplex PCR; TCRdb holds only in-frame clones, not every one. The sample includes over a thousand clones, approximately 89% of them seen just once. Input material: tumor-adjacent normal tissue. Source of these receptors: a donor at least 40 years old with non-small cell lung cancer.

Comments on this clone: The junction does not match germline at one end; this may be a read error. The gene calls are TRBV4-1 and TRBJ2-7, with D perhaps TRBD1 (5 bases). The CDR3 length is 13 residues. From germline, CDR1 is MGHRA and CDR2 YSYEKL. The CDR3 bases are TGCGCCAACAGCTACAGGTTAACCTACGAGCAGTACTTC. As protein: CANSYRLTYEQYF.

This chain connects TRBV4-1 to TRBJ1-1; the D is unclear. Per germline, CDR1 MGHRA and CDR2 YSYEKL. V was cut by 5 bases and J by 8 bases, with 21 bases left in between. This CDR3 contains 15 residues. The chain's CDR3 is CASSFQRTARGEAFF. In DNA, the CDR3 is TGCGCCAGCAGCTTCCAACGGACCGCGAGAGGAGAAGCTTTCTTT.

The V call is TRBV5-5, the J call TRBJ2-1; no definite D call. V gave up 6 bases and J gave up 3 bases, with 4 bases separating them. Germline V gene lookup returns CDR1 SGHKS and CDR2 YYEKEE (reference sequence). The CDR3 sequence is 11 residues long. The CDR3 reads CASTDYNEQFF. CDR3 sequence (DNA): TGTGCCAGCACTGACTACAATGAGCAGTTCTTC.

The chain joins TRBV1 to TRBJ2-1; the DNA was not compared with TRBD2, the D call given in the table. TRBV1 is a pseudogene. This CDR3 has 15 residues. The CDR3 spells CTSSQEREGLNEQFF. The CDR3 nucleotides are TGCACCAGCAGCCAAGAGAGGGAAGGGCTCAATGAGCAGTTCTTC.

The chain links TRBV24-1 to TRBJ2-3, with TRBD2 matching 16 bases. Germline trimming cut 1 base from V and 5 bases from J; bases unmatched to any gene: 5. Germline V lookup: CDR1 KGHDR, CDR2 SFDVKD. The CDR3 extends over 18 amino acids. The CDR3 nucleotides read TGTGCCACCAGTGATTTTGGGGGACTAGCGGGAGGGAGAGATACGCAGTATTTT. It specifies CATSDFGGLAGGRDTQYF.

This chain links TRBV7-9 with TRBJ2-3, with a tentative D call TRBD1 (7 bases). The CDR3 is made up of 19 amino acids. Germline V lookup: CDR1 SEHNR, CDR2 FQNEAQ (reference sequence). V lost 5 bases, J lost 2 bases, and 26 bases lay in between. In nucleotides, the CDR3 is TGTGCCAGCAGCCAAACGATCGTGGGGGGCGACAGGGACACAGATACGCAGTATTTT. Its protein product is CASSQTIVGGDRDTDTQYF.

The V call is TRBV10-2, the J call TRBJ2-4, with 10 bases matching TRBD1. Germline V CDR1 and CDR2: WSHSY, SAAADI. J lost 10 bases, V lost 6 bases, and 6 bases had no gene match. This CDR3 region has 13 residues. CDR3 sequence: CASRRQGAVIQYF. The CDR3, as DNA: TGCGCCAGCAGAAGACAGGGGGCCGTAATTCAGTACTTC.

This chain links TRBV5-1 with TRBJ2-5; D is perhaps TRBD1 (5 bases). The CDR3 totals 14 residues. Germline V gene sequence: CDR1 SGHRS, CDR2 YFSETQ. The V gene lost 2 bases and the J gene lost 0 bases, with 8 bases spanning the gap. The CDR3 region has the DNA TGCGCCAGCAGCTTACAGGTTAACCAAGAGACCCAGTACTTC. Amino acid sequence: CASSLQVNQETQYF.

This chain uses TRBV3-1 (or the pseudogene TRBV3-2) with TRBJ1-2; maybe TRBD1 (5 bases). The CDR3 contains 16 residues. Per germline, CDR1 LGHDT and CDR2 YNNKEL (reference sequence). V was shortened by 3 bases and J by 3 bases, with 17 bases between the two germline ends. In DNA form, the CDR3 reads TGTGCCAGCAGCCATGATCCCGAAGGGGTGGACTATGGCTACACCTTC. Its protein is CASSHDPEGVDYGYTF.

The chain carries TRBV29-1 and TRBJ2-7; 9 bases agree with TRBD1. There are 15 residues in the CDR3. The germline V gene encodes CDR1 SQVTM and CDR2 ANQGSEA. V trimming: 2 bases; J trimming: 5 bases; junction bases outside the gene matches: 10. The CDR3 DNA reads TGCAGCGTTGAAAGGGTTGACAGGGGGAGGGACGAGCAGTACTTC. It translates to CSVERVDRGRDEQYF.

The chain carries TRBV19 and TRBJ2-7; D uncertain. V was clipped by 4 bases and J by 4 bases, with 17 bases between them. Germline V gene sequence: CDR1 LNHDA, CDR2 SQIVND (reference sequence). The CDR3 runs 15 residues. This CDR3 is CASSTLEGMQYEQYF. Written as DNA, the CDR3 is TGTGCCAGTAGTACCCTCGAAGGCATGCAGTACGAGCAGTACTTC.

Notes on this clone: One junction end disagrees with the germline gene, perhaps due to a read error. The chain recombines TRBV6-8 with TRBJ1-5, with a weak D call TRBD1 (5 bases). From germline, CDR1 is MNHGY and CDR2 SAAAGT. This CDR3 is built from 17 residues. CDR3 nucleotides: TGTGCCAGCAGTTACTCGAGGGGAGGGAATAGCAATCAGCTCCAGCATTTT. Translating gives CASSYSRGGNSNQLQHF.

The chain recombines TRBV28 with TRBJ1-3; 8 bases agree with TRBD1. Trimming at V came to 6 bases and at J to 1 base, leaving 5 bases not matched to a gene. In germline, CDR1 is MDHEN, CDR2 SYDVKM. The CDR3 is 15 amino acids. Written as DNA, the CDR3 is TGTGCCAGCAGCGGACGGACAGGGTCTGGAAACACCATATATTTT. It codes for CASSGRTGSGNTIYF.

In DNA form, the CDR3 reads TGTGCCAGCAGATCCGGGACTAGCGGGAGCGAAAACACCGGGGAGCTGTTTTTT. Translated, it gives CASRSGTSGSENTGELFF. The rearrangement joins TRBV7-9 to TRBJ2-2; TRBD2 aligns across 14 bases. The CDR3 length is 18 residues. CDR1 and CDR2 (germline): SEHNR, FQNEAQ (reference sequence). Trimming took 6 bases from V and 2 from J; bases not matched to a gene: 8.

The rearrangement links TRBV4-1 to TRBJ1-5; D gene ambiguous. V lost 2 bases, J lost 6 bases, and 14 bases lay in between. The CDR3 extends over 15 amino acids. Germline CDR1 MGHRA, CDR2 YSYEKL. Written as DNA, the CDR3 is TGCGCCAGCAGCCAATCAGAACCGGTTTTTCAGCCCCAGCATTTT. As protein: CASSQSEPVFQPQHF.

V is TRBV10-3 and J is TRBJ2-1, with TRBD1 matching over 10 bases. V gave up 5 bases and J gave up 6 bases; unmatched junction bases: 4. Germline V gene sequence: CDR1 ENHRY, CDR2 SYGVKD. The CDR3 spans 14 residues. The CDR3 DNA sequence: TGTGCCATCAGTCCTGGACAGGGGGGCAATGAGCAGTTCTTC. Translation: CAISPGQGGNEQFF.

The rearrangement joins TRBV19 to TRBJ2-6; the match to TRBD1 covers 7 bases. The CDR3 spans 16 residues. The V gene end was trimmed by 7 bases and the J gene end by 0 bases; junction bases not matched to a gene: 6. The germline CDR1 and CDR2 sequences are LNHDA and SQIVND (reference sequence). CDR3 nucleotides: TGTGCCAGTAACCCAAGGACAGGCTCTGGGGCCAACGTCCTGACTTTC. Its protein product is CASNPRTGSGANVLTF.

The chain has TRBV4-3 and TRBJ2-7; D is perhaps TRBD1 (6 bases). Germline V CDR1 and CDR2: LGHNA, YSLEER. V lost 2 bases to trimming and J lost 4 bases, with 21 bases between them. The CDR3 has 17 amino acids. DNA for the CDR3: TGCGCCAGCAGCCAAAAAGGGGGAGAACCCCAAATTTACGAGCAGTACTTC. Its translation: CASSQKGGEPQIYEQYF.

This clone has just one count. One end of the junction fails to match germline, which may point to a read error. The same CDR3 is also encoded by other DNA sequences in this sample. The chain joins TRBV12-3 or TRBV12-4 to TRBJ1-2; unclear D gene. The CDR3 length is 11 residues. The CDR3 sequence: CASSFSSVSTF. The CDR3 DNA follows: TGTGCCAGCAGTTTTAGTAGTGTTTCCACCTTT.

The CDR3 here is CASRKGNIQYF. CDR3 DNA: TGTGCCAGCAGAAAGGGTAACATTCAGTACTTC. The J gene is TRBJ2-4, the V gene TRBV28; no clear D. The ends were cut back, 6 bases at V and 7 bases at J, with 7 bases in the middle. CDR1 is MDHEN, CDR2 SYDVKM, per germline. CDR3 length: 11 amino acids.

The V gene is TRBV28, the J gene TRBJ2-5; 12 nucleotides line up with TRBD2. CDR3 size: 17 residues. V lost 2 bases, J lost 4 bases, and 8 bases stayed unmatched. The germline CDR1 and CDR2 sequences are MDHEN and SYDVKM. CDR3 nucleotide sequence: TGTGCCAGCAGTTTACGCCGGACTAGCGGGATTGTAGAGACCCAGTACTTC. Amino acid sequence: CASSLRRTSGIVETQYF.